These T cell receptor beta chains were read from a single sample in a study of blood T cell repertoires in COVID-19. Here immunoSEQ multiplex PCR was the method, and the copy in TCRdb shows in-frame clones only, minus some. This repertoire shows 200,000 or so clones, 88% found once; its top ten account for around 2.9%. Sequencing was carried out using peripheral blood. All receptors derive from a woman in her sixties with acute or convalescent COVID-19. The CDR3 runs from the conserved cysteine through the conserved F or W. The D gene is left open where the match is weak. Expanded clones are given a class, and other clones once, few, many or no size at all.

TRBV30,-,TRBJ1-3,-,CAWTGGGNTIYF,TGTGCCTGGACCGGCGGAGGAAACACCATATATTTT
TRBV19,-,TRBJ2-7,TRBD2,CASNPLAGPPHEQYF,TGTGCCAGTAACCCTCTAGCGGGGCCGCCCCACGAGCAGTACTTC
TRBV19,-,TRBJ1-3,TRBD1,CASSRGNSGNTIYF,TGTGCCAGTAGCAGGGGGAACTCTGGAAACACCATATATTTT
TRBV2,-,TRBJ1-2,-,CASSEARVDGYTF,TGTGCCAGCAGTGAGGCCAGGGTTGATGGCTACACCTTC
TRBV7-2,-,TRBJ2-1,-,CASSLDGQGGYNEQFF,TGTGCCAGCAGCTTAGATGGGCAGGGAGGCTACAATGAGCAGTTCTTC
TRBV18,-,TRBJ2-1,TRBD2,CASSPDSGEQFF,TGTGCCAGCTCACCTGATAGCGGGGAGCAGTTCTTC
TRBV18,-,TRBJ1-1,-,CASSPTPQGTEAFF,TGTGCCAGCTCACCGACACCCCAGGGCACTGAAGCTTTCTTT
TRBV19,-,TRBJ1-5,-,CASSIGAGVQPQHF,TGTGCCAGTAGTATAGGGGCAGGGGTTCAGCCCCAGCATTTT
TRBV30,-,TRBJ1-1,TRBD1,CAWSGGTGPFGTEAFF,TGTGCCTGGAGTGGGGGGACAGGGCCCTTCGGGACTGAAGCTTTCTTT
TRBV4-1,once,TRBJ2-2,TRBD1,CASSHWTGSNTGELFF,TGCGCCAGCAGCCATTGGACAGGTTCGAACACCGGGGAGCTGTTTTTT
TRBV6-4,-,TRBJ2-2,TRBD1,CASRTGTANTGELFF,TGTGCCAGCCGTACCGGGACAGCGAACACCGGGGAGCTGTTTTTT
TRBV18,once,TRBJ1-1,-,CASSSFSWDNMNTEAFF,TGTGCCAGCTCATCGTTCTCTTGGGACAACATGAACACTGAAGCTTTCTTT
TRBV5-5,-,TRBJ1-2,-,CASSLDRVITF,TGTGCCAGCAGCTTGGACAGGGTGATCACCTTC
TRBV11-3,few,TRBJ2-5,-,CASSLDQRRGGTQETQYF,TGTGCCAGCAGCTTAGATCAGAGGAGGGGGGGCACGCAAGAGACCCAGTACTTC
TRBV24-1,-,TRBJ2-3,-,CATSGIGSDTQYF,TGTGCCACCAGTGGTATCGGTTCAGATACGCAGTATTTT